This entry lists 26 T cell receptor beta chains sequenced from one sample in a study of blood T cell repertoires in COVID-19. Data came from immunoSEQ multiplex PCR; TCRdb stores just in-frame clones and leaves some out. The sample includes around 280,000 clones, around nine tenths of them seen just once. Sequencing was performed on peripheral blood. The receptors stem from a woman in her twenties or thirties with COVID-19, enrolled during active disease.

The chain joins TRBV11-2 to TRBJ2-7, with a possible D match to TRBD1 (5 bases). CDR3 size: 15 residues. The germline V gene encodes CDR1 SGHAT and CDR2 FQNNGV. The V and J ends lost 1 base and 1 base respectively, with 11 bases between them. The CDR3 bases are TGTGCCAGCAGCTTAGCCAGGGTCCCATCCTACGAGCAGTACTTC. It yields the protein CASSLARVPSYEQYF.

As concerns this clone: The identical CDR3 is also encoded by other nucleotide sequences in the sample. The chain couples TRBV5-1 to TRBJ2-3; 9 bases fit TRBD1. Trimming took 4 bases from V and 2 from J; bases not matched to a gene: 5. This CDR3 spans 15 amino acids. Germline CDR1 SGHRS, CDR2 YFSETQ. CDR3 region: CASSLGDRDTDTQYF. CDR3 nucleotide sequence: TGCGCCAGCAGCCTAGGGGACAGGGACACAGATACGCAGTATTTT. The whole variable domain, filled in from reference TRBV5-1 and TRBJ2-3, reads KAGVTQTPRYLIKTRGQQVTLSCSPISGHRSVSWYQQTPGQGLQFLFEYFSETQRNKGNFPGRFSGRQFSNSRSEMNVSTLELGDSALYLCASSLGDRDTDTQYFGPGTRLTVL.

Here the CDR3 DNA reads TGTGCCAGCAGTTCCAGCGGGAGTTACGGCGGGGAGCTGTTTTTT. Protein sequence: CASSSSGSYGGELFF. This chain connects TRBV27 to TRBJ2-2; 8 bases fit TRBD2. There are 15 residues in the CDR3. The germline V gene has CDR1 MNHEY and CDR2 SMNVEV (reference sequence). The J segment lost 7 bases and the V segment lost 4 bases, leaving 8 bases of the junction unmatched.

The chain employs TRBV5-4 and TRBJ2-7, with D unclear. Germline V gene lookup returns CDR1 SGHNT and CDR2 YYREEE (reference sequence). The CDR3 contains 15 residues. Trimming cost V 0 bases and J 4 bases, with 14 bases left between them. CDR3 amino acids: CASSLAPQPSYEQYF. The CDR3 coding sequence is TGTGCCAGCAGCTTGGCCCCACAACCTTCATACGAGCAGTACTTC. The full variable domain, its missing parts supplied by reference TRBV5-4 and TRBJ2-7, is ETGVTQSPTHLIKTRGQQVTLRCSSQSGHNTVSWYQQALGQGPQFIFQYYREEENGRGNFPPRFSGLQFPNYSSELNVNALELDDSALYLCASSLAPQPSYEQYFGPGTRLTVT.

For the CDR3, the DNA is TGCGCCAGCAGCTTACAGGGTTCAGGAAACACCATATATTTT. Translation gives CASSLQGSGNTIYF. V and J are TRBV5-1 and TRBJ1-3; possibly TRBD1 for D (6 bases). The CDR3 totals 14 residues. CDR1 and CDR2 (germline): SGHRS, YFSETQ. V gave up 2 bases and J gave up 4 bases, with 10 bases separating them.

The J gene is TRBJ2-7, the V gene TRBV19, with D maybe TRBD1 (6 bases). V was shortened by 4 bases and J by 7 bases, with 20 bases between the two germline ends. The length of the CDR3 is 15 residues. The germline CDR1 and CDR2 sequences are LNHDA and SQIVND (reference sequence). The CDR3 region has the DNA TGTGCCAGTAGTAAGTCCGACAGGCTGCCAGAAGAGCAGTACTTC. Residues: CASSKSDRLPEEQYF. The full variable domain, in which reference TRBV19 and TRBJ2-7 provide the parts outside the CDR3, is DGGITQSPKYLFRKEGQNVTLSCEQNLNHDAMYWYRQDPGQGLRLIYYSQIVNDFQKGDIAEGYSVSREKKESFPLTVTSAQKNPTAFYLCASSKSDRLPEEQYFGPGTRLTVT.

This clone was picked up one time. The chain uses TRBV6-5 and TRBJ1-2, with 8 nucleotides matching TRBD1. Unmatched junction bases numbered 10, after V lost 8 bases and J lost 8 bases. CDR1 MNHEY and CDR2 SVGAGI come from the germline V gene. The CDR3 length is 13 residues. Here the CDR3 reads CASLRQGRRGYTF. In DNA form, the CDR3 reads TGTGCCAGCCTTCGACAGGGGAGGAGAGGCTACACCTTC.

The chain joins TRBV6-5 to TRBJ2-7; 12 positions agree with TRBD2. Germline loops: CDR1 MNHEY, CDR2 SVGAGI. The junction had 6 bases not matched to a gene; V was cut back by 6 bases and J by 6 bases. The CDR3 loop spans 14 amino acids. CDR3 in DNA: TGTGCCAGCAGACTAGCGGGAGGAGTCCGCGAGCAGTACTTC. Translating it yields CASRLAGGVREQYF.

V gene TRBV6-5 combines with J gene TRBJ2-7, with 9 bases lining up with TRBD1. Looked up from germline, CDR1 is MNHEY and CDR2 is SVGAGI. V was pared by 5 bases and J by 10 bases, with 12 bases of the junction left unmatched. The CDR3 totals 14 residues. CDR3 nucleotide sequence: TGTGCCAGCAGTCAGAGCGGGACAGGGAGCCCCCAGTACTTC. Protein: CASSQSGTGSPQYF.

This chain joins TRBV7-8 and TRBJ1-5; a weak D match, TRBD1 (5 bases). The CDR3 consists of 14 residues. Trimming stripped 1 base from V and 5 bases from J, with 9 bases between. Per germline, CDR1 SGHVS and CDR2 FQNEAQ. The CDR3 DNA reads TGTGCCAGCAGCTTAGGAGGCAGGGATCAGCCCCAGCATTTT. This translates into CASSLGGRDQPQHF.

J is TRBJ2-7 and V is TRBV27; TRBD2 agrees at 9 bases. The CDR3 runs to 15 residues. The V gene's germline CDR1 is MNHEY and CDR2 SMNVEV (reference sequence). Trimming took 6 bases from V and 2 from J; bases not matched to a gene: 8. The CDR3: CASSLRLAGPYEQYF. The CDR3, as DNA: TGTGCCAGCAGCTTGAGGCTAGCGGGGCCCTACGAGCAGTACTTC.

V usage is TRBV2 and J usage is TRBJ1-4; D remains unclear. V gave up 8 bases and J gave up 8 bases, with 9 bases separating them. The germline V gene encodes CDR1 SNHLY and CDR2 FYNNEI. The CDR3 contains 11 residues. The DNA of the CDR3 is TGTGCCAGCGGGTTGACAGAAAAACTGTTTTTT. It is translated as CASGLTEKLFF.

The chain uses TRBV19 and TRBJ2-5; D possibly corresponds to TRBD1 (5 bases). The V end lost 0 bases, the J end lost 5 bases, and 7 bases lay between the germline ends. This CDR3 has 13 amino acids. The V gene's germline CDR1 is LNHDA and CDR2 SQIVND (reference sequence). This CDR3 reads CASSIEGRETQYF. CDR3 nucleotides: TGTGCCAGTAGTATAGAGGGGCGGGAGACCCAGTACTTC.

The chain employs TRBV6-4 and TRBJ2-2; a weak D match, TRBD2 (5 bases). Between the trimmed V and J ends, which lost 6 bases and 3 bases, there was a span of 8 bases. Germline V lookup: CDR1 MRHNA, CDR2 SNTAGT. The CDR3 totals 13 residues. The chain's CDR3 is CASSQDYTGELFF. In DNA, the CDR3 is TGTGCCAGCAGCCAGGACTACACCGGGGAGCTGTTTTTT.

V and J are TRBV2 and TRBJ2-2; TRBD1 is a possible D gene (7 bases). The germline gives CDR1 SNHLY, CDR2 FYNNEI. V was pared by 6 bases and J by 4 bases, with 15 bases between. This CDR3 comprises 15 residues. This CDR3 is CASRGQVGGTGELFF. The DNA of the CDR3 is TGTGCCAGCAGAGGACAGGTGGGGGGCACCGGGGAGCTGTTTTTT.

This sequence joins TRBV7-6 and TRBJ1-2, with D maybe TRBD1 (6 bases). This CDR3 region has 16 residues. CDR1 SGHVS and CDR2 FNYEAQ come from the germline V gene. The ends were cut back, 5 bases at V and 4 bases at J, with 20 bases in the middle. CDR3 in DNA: TGTGCCAGCAGCGCCAATCAGGGGAGTCGTGCCTATGGCTACACCTTC. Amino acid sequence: CASSANQGSRAYGYTF.

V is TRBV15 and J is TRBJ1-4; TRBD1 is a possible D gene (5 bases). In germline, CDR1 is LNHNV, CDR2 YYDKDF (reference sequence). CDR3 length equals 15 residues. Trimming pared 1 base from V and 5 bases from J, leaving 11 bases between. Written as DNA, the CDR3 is TGTGCCACCAGCAGAGCGCTGGCAGGGAATGAAAAACTGTTTTTT. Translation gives CATSRALAGNEKLFF.

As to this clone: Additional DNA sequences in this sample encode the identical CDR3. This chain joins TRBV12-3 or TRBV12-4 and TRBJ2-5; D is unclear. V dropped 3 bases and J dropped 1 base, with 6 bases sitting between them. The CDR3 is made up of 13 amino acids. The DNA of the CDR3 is TGTGCCAGCAGTTTGAGGAGCCAAGAGACCCAGTACTTC. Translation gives CASSLRSQETQYF.

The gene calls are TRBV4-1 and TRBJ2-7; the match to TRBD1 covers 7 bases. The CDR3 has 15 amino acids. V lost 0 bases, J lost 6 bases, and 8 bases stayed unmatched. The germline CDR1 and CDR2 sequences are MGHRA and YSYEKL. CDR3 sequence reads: CASSQDIRGKSEQYF. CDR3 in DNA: TGCGCCAGCAGCCAAGATATCAGGGGGAAGTCCGAGCAGTACTTC.

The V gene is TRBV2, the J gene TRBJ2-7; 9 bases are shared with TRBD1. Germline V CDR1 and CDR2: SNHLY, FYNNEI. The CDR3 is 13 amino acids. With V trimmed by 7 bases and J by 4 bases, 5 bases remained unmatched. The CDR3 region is CASTGGQGYEQYF. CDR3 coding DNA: TGTGCCAGCACGGGCGGACAGGGGTACGAGCAGTACTTC.

The CDR3 DNA reads TGTGCCAGCAGCTTAGCACTAGCGAACTACGAGCAGTACTTC. It specifies CASSLALANYEQYF. J is TRBJ2-7 and V is TRBV7-8; 7 nucleotides agree with TRBD2. The CDR3 has 14 amino acids. J gave up 3 bases and V 0 bases, and 2 bases lay outside the gene matches. Germline CDR1 reads SGHVS; CDR2 reads FQNEAQ.

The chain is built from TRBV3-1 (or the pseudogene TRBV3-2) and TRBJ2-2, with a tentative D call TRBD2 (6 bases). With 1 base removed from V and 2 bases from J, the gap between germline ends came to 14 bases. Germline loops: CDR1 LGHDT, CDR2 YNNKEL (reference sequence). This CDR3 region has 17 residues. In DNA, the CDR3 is TGTGCCAGCAGCCAAGGCTCACTAGCTGCCAACACCGGGGAGCTGTTTTTT. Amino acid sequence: CASSQGSLAANTGELFF.

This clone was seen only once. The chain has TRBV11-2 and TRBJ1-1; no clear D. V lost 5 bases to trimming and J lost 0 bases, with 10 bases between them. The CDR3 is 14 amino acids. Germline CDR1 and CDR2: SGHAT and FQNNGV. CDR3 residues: CASSPRQVNTEAFF. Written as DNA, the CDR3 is TGTGCCAGCAGCCCCCGACAAGTGAACACTGAAGCTTTCTTT.

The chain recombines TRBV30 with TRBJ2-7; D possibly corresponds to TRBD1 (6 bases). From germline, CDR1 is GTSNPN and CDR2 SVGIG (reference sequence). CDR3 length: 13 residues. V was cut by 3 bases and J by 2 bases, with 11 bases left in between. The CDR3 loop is CAWRTQGTYEQYF. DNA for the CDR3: TGTGCCTGGAGAACACAGGGAACCTACGAGCAGTACTTC.

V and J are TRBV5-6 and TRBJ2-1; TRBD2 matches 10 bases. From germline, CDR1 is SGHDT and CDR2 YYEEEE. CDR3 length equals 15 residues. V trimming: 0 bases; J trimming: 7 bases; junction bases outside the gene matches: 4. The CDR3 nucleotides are TGTGCCAGCAGCTTGGTTGCTAGCGGGAGTAATGAGCAGTTCTTC. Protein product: CASSLVASGSNEQFF.

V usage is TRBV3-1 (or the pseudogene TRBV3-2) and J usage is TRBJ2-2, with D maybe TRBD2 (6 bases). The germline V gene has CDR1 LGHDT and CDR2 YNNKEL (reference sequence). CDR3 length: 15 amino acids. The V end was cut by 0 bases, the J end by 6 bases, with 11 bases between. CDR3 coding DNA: TGTGCCAGCAGCCAAGATTCGTGGAGGGCCGGGGAGCTGTTTTTT. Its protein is CASSQDSWRAGELFF.